These 28 T cell receptor beta chains were sequenced from one sample in a study of T cell responses to AZD1222 COVID-19 vaccine. Clones were sequenced by immunoSEQ multiplex PCR, and TCRdb holds only the in-frame ones, with some missing. The sample consists of about 150,000 clones, 84% of them appearing once. Here the sequenced sample was peripheral blood, taken on day 0 of AZD1222 vaccination. These receptors were taken from an adult in good health.

On this clone itself: The sample contains more than one DNA sequence encoding this CDR3. This chain connects TRBV12-3 or TRBV12-4 to TRBJ1-3; possible D gene TRBD1, 6 bases. V was pared by 6 bases and J by 7 bases, with 13 bases between. The CDR3 has 13 amino acids. The CDR3, as DNA: TGTGCCAGCAGCACAGGGTCCGGGAACACCATATATTTT. Translating gives CASSTGSGNTIYF.

V usage is TRBV11-2 and J usage is TRBJ1-6, with 8 nucleotides matching TRBD1. V trimming: 4 bases; J trimming: 6 bases; junction bases outside the gene matches: 11. Germline loops: CDR1 SGHAT, CDR2 FQNNGV. There are 17 residues in the CDR3. DNA for the CDR3: TGTGCCAGCAGCTCCAGGACAGGGCAAGCTGGTAATTCACCCCTCCACTTT. Residues: CASSSRTGQAGNSPLHF. Combining the CDR3 with reference TRBV11-2 and TRBJ1-6 gives the whole variable domain EAGVAQSPRYKIIEKRQSVAFWCNPISGHATLYWYQQILGQGPKLLIQFQNNGVVDDSQLPKDRFSAERLKGVDSTLKIQPAKLEDSAVYLCASSSRTGQAGNSPLHFGNGTRLTVT.

The chain has TRBV18 and TRBJ2-2; TRBD1 might be the D (5 bases). Germline loops: CDR1 KGHSH, CDR2 LQKENI. Trimming pared 3 bases from V and 5 bases from J, leaving 16 bases between. The CDR3 has 16 amino acids. This CDR3 is CASSPIDNPGTGELFF. The DNA for the CDR3 is TGTGCCAGCTCACCGATAGACAACCCAGGGACCGGGGAGCTGTTTTTT.

The chain has TRBV18 and TRBJ1-2, with D possibly being TRBD1 (5 bases). Trimming left V 3 bases short and J 7 bases short, with 15 bases between. This CDR3 is 14 amino acids long. Germline CDR1 and CDR2: KGHSH and LQKENI. CDR3 sequence: CASSPTESNPGYTF. In DNA, the CDR3 is TGTGCCAGCTCACCGACAGAGTCCAATCCTGGCTACACCTTC.

This clone was observed a handful of times. The rearrangement joins TRBV15 to TRBJ1-1; 8 bases fit TRBD1. Losses at the gene ends were 3 bases for V and 1 base for J; bases not matched to a gene: 10. Germline V gene lookup returns CDR1 LNHNV and CDR2 YYDKDF (reference sequence). The CDR3 has 17 residues. The CDR3 protein is CATSRDPTGGQNTEAFF. In DNA form, the CDR3 reads TGTGCCACCAGCAGGGACCCTACAGGGGGGCAGAACACTGAAGCTTTCTTT.

This clone was seen more than once but under ten times. This rearrangement joins TRBV28 to TRBJ2-7; the D call may be TRBD1 or TRBD2 (5 bases each). V gave up 8 bases and J gave up 2 bases, with 13 bases separating them. The CDR3 contains 13 residues. The germline V gene has CDR1 MDHEN and CDR2 SYDVKM. The CDR3 is CASGRDGTYEQYF. CDR3 DNA: TGTGCCAGCGGTCGGGACGGCACCTACGAGCAGTACTTC.

The chain couples TRBV2 to TRBJ2-6; 9 nucleotides align to TRBD1. With V trimmed by 5 bases and J by 0 bases, 8 bases remained unmatched. This CDR3 is 18 amino acids long. Germline-derived CDR1 and CDR2 are SNHLY and FYNNEI. The CDR3 DNA is TGTGCCAGCAGTCCCGGACAGGGGCGCGCCTCTGGGGCCAACGTCCTGACTTTC. Its protein product is CASSPGQGRASGANVLTF.

This chain links TRBV2 with TRBJ2-3, with 7 bases fitting TRBD1. The V gene's germline CDR1 is SNHLY and CDR2 FYNNEI. V was pared by 2 bases and J by 5 bases, with 13 bases of the junction left unmatched. CDR3 length equals 17 residues. The DNA for the CDR3 is TGTGCCAGCAGTGAACATGAGAACAGGGGCCAGGGAGATACGCAGTATTTT. Amino acids: CASSEHENRGQGDTQYF.

CDR3 residues: CAWREGYGGTLVGQGSSEQFF. For the CDR3, the DNA is TGTGCCTGGAGGGAGGGCTACGGAGGGACTCTCGTGGGACAGGGGAGCAGTGAGCAGTTCTTC. The V call is TRBV30, the J call TRBJ2-1; TRBD1 aligns across 10 bases. Germline CDR1 reads GTSNPN; CDR2 reads SVGIG (reference sequence). This CDR3 contains 21 residues. With V trimmed by 3 bases and J by 9 bases, 29 bases remained unmatched.

Comments on this clone: An end of the junction does not agree with germline; a read error may underlie this. The rearrangement joins TRBV6-1 to TRBJ1-6, with D unresolved. CDR3 length: 13 amino acids. The V gene's germline CDR1 is MNHNS and CDR2 SASEGT. Here the CDR3 reads CASREGSNSPLHF. In DNA, the CDR3 is TGTGCCAGCAGAGAAGGGAGCAATTCACCCCTCCACTTT.

The chain recombines TRBV5-4 with TRBJ1-2, with 7 bases that match TRBD1. V lost 4 bases to trimming and J lost 6 bases; unmatched junction nucleotides: 12. Germline CDR1 reads SGHNT; CDR2 reads YYREEE (reference sequence). The CDR3 is 15 residues long. CDR3: CASSGRDRFSDGYTF. The CDR3 nucleotides read TGTGCCAGCAGCGGTAGGGACAGATTTAGTGATGGCTACACCTTC.

V is TRBV5-8 and J is TRBJ2-7, with D perhaps assigned TRBD1 or TRBD2 (6 bases each). Trimming pared 6 bases from V and 1 base from J, leaving 20 bases between. The germline CDR1 and CDR2 sequences are SGHTS and YDEGEE. The CDR3 has 16 residues. CDR3 protein: CASIPQGRSPSYEQYF. In nucleotides, the CDR3 is TGTGCCAGCATCCCCCAGGGGAGGTCCCCATCCTACGAGCAGTACTTC. The full variable domain, with the rest looked up from reference TRBV5-8 and TRBJ2-7, is EAGVTQSPTHLIKTRGQQATLRCSPISGHTSVYWYQQALGLGLQFLLWYDEGEERNRGNFPPRFSGRQFPNYSSELNVNALELEDSALYLCASIPQGRSPSYEQYFGPGTRLTVT.

The genes are TRBV5-6 and TRBJ1-2; unclear D gene. The CDR3 runs to 12 residues. Germline V gene data show CDR1 as SGHDT and CDR2 as YYEEEE. V lost 4 bases, J lost 6 bases, and 10 bases lay in between. CDR3 loop: CASSPQRNGYTF. For the CDR3, the DNA is TGTGCCAGCAGCCCCCAGCGGAATGGCTACACCTTC.

This chain uses TRBV15 with TRBJ1-1, with D perhaps TRBD1 (6 bases). Germline assignment: CDR1 LNHNV and CDR2 YYDKDF (reference sequence). Trimming shortened V by 7 bases and J by 5 bases, and 14 bases separated the two germline ends. CDR3 length: 13 amino acids. CDR3 amino acids: CATNQGFMTEAFF. The CDR3 DNA reads as TGTGCCACCAACCAGGGGTTTATGACTGAAGCTTTCTTT. The variable domain in full, completed from reference TRBV15 and TRBJ1-1, reads DAMVIQNPRYQVTQFGKPVTLSCSQTLNHNVMYWYQQKSSQAPKLLFHYYDKDFNNEADTPDNFQSRRPNTSFCFLDIRSPGLGDTAMYLCATNQGFMTEAFFGQGTRLTVV.

J is TRBJ1-1 and V is TRBV2; D is undetermined. Trimming took off 2 bases at V and 3 bases at J, with 7 bases between the two ends. This CDR3 contains 13 residues. Germline CDR1 is SNHLY and CDR2 is FYNNEI. Written as DNA, the CDR3 is TGTGCCAGCAGTGAACAGGCGGACACTGAAGCTTTCTTT. Its protein is CASSEQADTEAFF.

The chain couples TRBV27 to TRBJ2-7; TRBD1 matches 7 bases. In germline, CDR1 is MNHEY, CDR2 SMNVEV (reference sequence). J lost 4 bases, V lost 6 bases, and 3 bases had no gene match. CDR3 length: 12 residues. CDR3 in DNA: TGTGCCAGCAGCCCAGGGGGTTACGAGCAGTACTTC. It codes for CASSPGGYEQYF.

The chain recombines TRBV28 with TRBJ2-2, with D perhaps TRBD2 (6 bases). With 2 bases removed from V and 2 bases from J, the gap between germline ends came to 9 bases. Germline CDR1 is MDHEN and CDR2 is SYDVKM. This CDR3 contains 15 residues. CDR3 nucleotide sequence: TGTGCCAGCAGTTTAGGGGGGTTTAACACCGGGGAGCTGTTTTTT. The encoded protein is CASSLGGFNTGELFF.

This sequence joins TRBV11-2 and TRBJ2-2, with TRBD1 matching over 7 bases. Germline V gene data show CDR1 as SGHAT and CDR2 as FQNNGV. The CDR3 length is 14 residues. The J segment lost 7 bases and the V segment lost 6 bases, leaving 8 bases of the junction unmatched. CDR3 nucleotide sequence: TGTGCCAGCAGAAAGAGGGGGCAGGGCGGGGAGCTGTTTTTT. The encoded protein is CASRKRGQGGELFF.

J is TRBJ1-6 and V is TRBV9, with D perhaps matching TRBD1 (6 bases). In germline, CDR1 is SGDLS, CDR2 YYNGEE. Trimming left V 4 bases short and J 10 bases short, with 18 bases between. CDR3 length: 15 residues. CDR3 nucleotide sequence: TGTGCCAGCAGCCCCCTCGGGACATCCTTCTCACCCCTCCACTTT. Protein sequence: CASSPLGTSFSPLHF.

The chain employs TRBV28 and TRBJ2-1, with TRBD1 matching 8 bases. Per germline, CDR1 MDHEN and CDR2 SYDVKM. The CDR3 consists of 16 residues. Trimming removed 4 bases from V and 4 bases from J; junction bases left unmatched: 9. The DNA for the CDR3 is TGTGCCAGCAGTTGGGCGACAGGGGTTGGGTACAATGAGCAGTTCTTC. It yields the protein CASSWATGVGYNEQFF.

The gene calls are TRBV29-1 and TRBJ2-5; 12 bases are a match to TRBD1. With 7 bases clipped from V and 1 base from J, the junction kept 13 bases outside the gene matches. Germline V CDR1 and CDR2: SQVTM, ANQGSEA. The CDR3 consists of 17 residues. The CDR3 nucleotides read TGCAGCGCCCGGGGGGAAGTGGGACAGGGGGCCCAAGAGACCCAGTACTTC. Its translation: CSARGEVGQGAQETQYF.

J is TRBJ2-1 and V is TRBV28; TRBD1 matches 7 bases. This CDR3 is 17 amino acids long. Germline CDR1 MDHEN, CDR2 SYDVKM. V lost 5 bases, J lost 2 bases, and 12 bases stayed unmatched. The CDR3 reads CASSLPLTGYPYNEQFF. The CDR3 DNA reads TGTGCCAGCAGTCTACCCCTGACAGGGTACCCCTACAATGAGCAGTTCTTC.

The chain has TRBV7-7 and TRBJ2-3; D perhaps matches TRBD2 (7 bases). This CDR3 spans 14 amino acids. V was clipped by 3 bases and J by 4 bases, with 11 bases between them. In germline, CDR1 is SSHAT, CDR2 FNYEAQ (reference sequence). The CDR3 sequence: CASSLEGGADTQYF. CDR3 nucleotide sequence: TGTGCCAGCAGCTTGGAAGGGGGGGCAGATACGCAGTATTTT.

This rearrangement joins TRBV27 to TRBJ2-7; TRBD1 is a possible D gene (5 bases). Germline V lookup: CDR1 MNHEY, CDR2 SMNVEV (reference sequence). Trimming removed 6 bases at V and 2 bases at J, with 23 bases between. The CDR3 loop spans 17 amino acids. The CDR3 protein is CASSIRATGPWTYEQYF. DNA of the CDR3: TGTGCCAGCAGCATTCGCGCCACAGGTCCCTGGACCTACGAGCAGTACTTC.

This clone was observed a few times. The chain couples TRBV6-5 to TRBJ1-1; 7 bases are a match to TRBD1. After removal of 6 bases from V and 1 base from J, the junction contained 5 bases not matched to a gene. The CDR3 consists of 14 residues. CDR1 MNHEY and CDR2 SVGAGI come from the germline V gene. This chain's CDR3 is CASSSTGRNTEAFF. CDR3 in DNA: TGTGCCAGCAGCTCGACAGGGAGGAACACTGAAGCTTTCTTT.

The rearrangement joins TRBV5-1 to TRBJ1-1; D uncertain. Germline CDR1 and CDR2: SGHRS and YFSETQ. V lost 0 bases and J 7 bases, leaving 10 bases between the germline ends. The CDR3 loop spans 13 amino acids. CDR3 loop: CASSLATRSEAFF. The DNA of the CDR3 is TGCGCCAGCAGCTTGGCGACAAGAAGTGAAGCTTTCTTT. The whole variable domain, remainder taken from reference TRBV5-1 and TRBJ1-1, is KAGVTQTPRYLIKTRGQQVTLSCSPISGHRSVSWYQQTPGQGLQFLFEYFSETQRNKGNFPGRFSGRQFSNSRSEMNVSTLELGDSALYLCASSLATRSEAFFGQGTRLTVV.

J is TRBJ1-1 and V is TRBV25-1; no clear D gene. The length of the CDR3 is 18 residues. Germline CDR1 reads MGHDK; CDR2 reads SYGVNS. V lost 3 bases to trimming and J lost 5 bases, with 25 bases between them. This CDR3 reads CASSDRLTRTGSGTEAFF. The CDR3 bases are TGTGCCAGCAGTGATCGGCTGACGAGGACGGGCTCTGGGACTGAAGCTTTCTTT.

Comments on this clone: The junction and the germline gene differ at one end; a read error may be behind it. The chain combines TRBV4-1 with TRBJ2-4; D tentatively reads TRBD1 or TRBD2 (5 bases each). Germline assignment: CDR1 MGHRA and CDR2 YSYEKL. This CDR3 has 16 residues. CDR3 region: CASRQGEPLAKNIQYF. The CDR3 region has the DNA TGCGCCAGCAGACAAGGGGAGCCCCTAGCCAAAAACATTCAGTACTTC.